This T cell receptor (beta chain) was identified during a study of blood T cell repertoires in COVID-19. Study information: T cells, B-cell-depleted T cells, or PBMCs provided the cDNA or gDNA that served as material.

Repertoires were generated with immunoSEQ multiplex PCR, while TCRdb's copy carries only in-frame clones and drops some. The sample includes roughly 250,000 clones, roughly 91% of them seen just once. The sample comprised PBMCs or T cells enriched from blood (not recorded which). The sequence derives from a woman aged 40 to 50 with acute COVID-19.

CDR3 DNA: TGTGCCAGCAGCCAACAGGGGATGAACACTGAAGCTTTCTTT. It encodes CASSQQGMNTEAFF. The chain couples TRBV11-3 to TRBJ1-1, with 7 bases fitting TRBD1. J lost 0 bases, V lost 5 bases, and 3 bases had no gene match. The CDR3 has 14 amino acids. The germline gives CDR1 SGHNT, CDR2 YENEEA.